A single sample gave rise to the 30 T cell receptor beta chains below, sequenced in a study of T cell repertoires in cytomegalovirus infection. MiXCR, applied by TCRdb to the reads, yields one record per CDR3 protein. The table shows more than 75,000 distinct CDR3 sequences, with approximately 3.7% occurring only once. Sequenced sample: PBMCs. Receptors were obtained from a human donor in good health (CMV status not recorded). Some clones in this sample may be carry-over from other donors' samples.

The sample holds many counts of this clonotype. This chain connects TRBV6-5 to TRBJ1-2; TRBD1 matches at 8 bases. Germline V CDR1 and CDR2: MNHEY, SVGAGI. The CDR3 is made up of 13 amino acids. V shed 6 bases, J shed 8 bases, and the junction held 8 bases outside the gene matches. For the CDR3, the DNA is TGTGCCAGCAGCTTCGGACAGGGACCGGGCTACACCTTC. It encodes CASSFGQGPGYTF.

This clonotype was counted at least ten times. The rearrangement uses TRBV7-2 and TRBJ2-3, with TRBD2 as a possible D gene (6 bases). Germline CDR1 reads SGHTA; CDR2 reads FQGNSA. This CDR3 has 18 residues. V shed 0 bases and J shed 4 bases, with 20 bases lying between them. The CDR3 sequence: CASSLAARGAGRSDTQYF. The CDR3 nucleotides are TGTGCCAGCAGCTTAGCAGCGAGGGGCGCGGGGCGCTCAGATACGCAGTATTTT.

This clonotype was counted at least ten times. The V and J genes are TRBV7-6 and TRBJ1-4; unclear D gene. CDR3 size: 15 residues. V gave up 1 base and J gave up 7 bases, with 13 bases separating them. Germline V CDR1 and CDR2: SGHVS, FNYEAQ. The CDR3 region is CASSLESSFGEKLFF. CDR3 in DNA: TGTGCCAGCAGCTTAGAATCGAGTTTTGGTGAAAAACTGTTTTTT.

This clonotype was counted at least ten times. This chain joins TRBV7-8 and TRBJ1-5, with 9 nucleotides matching TRBD1. Per the germline V gene, CDR1 is SGHVS and CDR2 is FQNEAQ. The CDR3 is 15 residues long. Trimming removed 5 bases from V and 6 bases from J; junction bases left unmatched: 8. CDR3: CASSPPGQGGQPQHF. The CDR3 nucleotides are TGTGCCAGCAGCCCCCCGGGACAGGGAGGTCAGCCCCAGCATTTT.

In this sample, this clonotype turned up many times. This chain joins TRBV27 and TRBJ2-1, with 11 bases lining up with TRBD2. The CDR3 covers 16 residues. The germline CDR1 and CDR2 sequences are MNHEY and SMNVEV (reference sequence). The V and J ends lost 5 bases and 1 base, in that order; junction bases with no gene match: 4. For the CDR3, the DNA is TGTGCCAGCAGTGTTGCTAGCGGGGGGTCCTACAATGAGCAGTTCTTC. Residues: CASSVASGGSYNEQFF.

The sample holds many counts of this clonotype. V and J are TRBV20-1 and TRBJ1-2, with 9 bases that match TRBD1. CDR1 is DFQATT, CDR2 SNEGSKA, per germline (reference sequence). The CDR3 consists of 14 residues. V was pared by 4 bases and J by 0 bases, with 3 bases of the junction left unmatched. The CDR3 DNA is TGCAGTGCTACACAGGGGGCGGCTAACTATGGCTACACCTTC. Protein: CSATQGAANYGYTF.

In this sample, this clonotype turned up many times. The chain has TRBV23-1 and TRBJ1-5, with no clear D. TRBV23-1 is designated an ORF whose function remains uncertain. The CDR3 totals 16 residues. Trimming removed 0 bases from V and 1 base from J, with 10 bases in between. The chain's CDR3 is CASSQSWAKSNQPQHF. The CDR3 DNA reads TGCGCCAGCAGTCAATCATGGGCCAAGAGCAATCAGCCCCAGCATTTT.

This clonotype has at least ten counts. The chain recombines TRBV19 with TRBJ2-1; D is unresolved. CDR3 length equals 14 residues. CDR1 and CDR2 (germline): LNHDA, SQIVND (reference sequence). Between the trimmed V and J ends, which lost 3 bases and 0 bases, there was a span of 6 bases. DNA for the CDR3: TGTGCCAGTAGTATTACCTTCTCCTACAATGAGCAGTTCTTC. Amino acids: CASSITFSYNEQFF.

This clonotype appeared many times. The chain carries TRBV11-2 and TRBJ2-1, with 7 bases aligning to TRBD2. This CDR3 has 15 residues. Germline CDR1 is SGHAT and CDR2 is FQNNGV. V was clipped by 6 bases and J by 3 bases; unmatched bases: 8. The CDR3: CASSSVAGYYNEQFF. For the CDR3, the DNA is TGTGCCAGCAGTTCAGTAGCGGGTTACTACAATGAGCAGTTCTTC.

This clonotype was picked up many times. The rearrangement uses TRBV7-8 and TRBJ2-7; no firm D call. Trimming took off 5 bases at V and 0 bases at J, with 11 bases between the two ends. Germline V gene sequence: CDR1 SGHVS, CDR2 FQNEAQ. This CDR3 has 14 amino acids. The CDR3 protein is CASSGHESSYEQYF. CDR3 nucleotides: TGTGCCAGCAGCGGTCACGAGAGCTCCTACGAGCAGTACTTC.

This clonotype was counted at least ten times. The chain joins TRBV9 to TRBJ1-4; maybe TRBD1 (6 bases). The CDR3 runs 14 residues. Deletions cut 4 bases from V and 8 bases from J, with 15 bases between. Germline V gene data show CDR1 as SGDLS and CDR2 as YYNGEE. CDR3 in amino acids: CASSPQGQGEKLFF. DNA of the CDR3: TGTGCCAGCAGCCCCCAAGGGCAGGGGGAAAAACTGTTTTTT.

This clonotype has at least ten counts. This chain connects TRBV6-5 to TRBJ2-1; tentatively, D is TRBD2 (6 bases). Germline assignment: CDR1 MNHEY and CDR2 SVGAGI. Trimming stripped 2 bases from V and 3 bases from J, with 14 bases between. CDR3 length equals 16 residues. The CDR3 loop reads CASSYKVMGGYNEQFF. CDR3 DNA sequence: TGTGCCAGCAGTTACAAAGTTATGGGGGGCTACAATGAGCAGTTCTTC.

Remarks on this clonotype: This clone may be a read error of a much larger clone one base away. The chain has TRBV9 and TRBJ2-1, with TRBD2 as a possible D gene (6 bases). V was pared by 1 base and J by 4 bases, with 12 bases between. The CDR3 is made up of 15 amino acids. Germline V gene sequence: CDR1 SGDLS, CDR2 YYNGEE. The DNA of the CDR3 is TGTGCCAGCAGCGTAACCGGGGCGGGATACAATGAGCAGTTCTTC. Protein product: CASSVTGAGYNEQFF.

This clonotype was recorded many times. V is TRBV7-9 and J is TRBJ1-1; no definite D call. The V end was cut by 0 bases, the J end by 0 bases, with 8 bases between. This CDR3 is built from 15 residues. Germline-derived CDR1 and CDR2 are SEHNR and FQNEAQ (reference sequence). The CDR3 DNA reads TGTGCCAGCAGCTTAGCCAGCTTCTTGAACACTGAAGCTTTCTTT. This gives the protein CASSLASFLNTEAFF. Based on the CDR3 plus reference TRBV7-9 and TRBJ1-1, the full variable domain is DTGVSQNPRHKITKRGQNVTFRCDPISEHNRLYWYRQTLGQGPEFLTYFQNEAQLEKSRLLSDRFSAERPKGSFSTLEIQRTEQGDSAMYLCASSLASFLNTEAFFGQGTRLTVV.

This clonotype was found many times. The rearrangement joins TRBV28 to TRBJ1-2, with D maybe TRBD1 (6 bases). Germline V gene lookup returns CDR1 MDHEN and CDR2 SYDVKM. The length of the CDR3 is 18 residues. Trimming pared 0 bases from V and 3 bases from J, leaving 20 bases between. CDR3 nucleotides: TGTGCCAGCAGTTTATGGTGGGACATCGAGGGAGTCGACTATGGCTACACCTTC. It yields the protein CASSLWWDIEGVDYGYTF.

The sample holds many counts of this clonotype. The chain links TRBV7-2 to TRBJ2-3; 14 nucleotides line up with TRBD2. V lost 3 bases, J lost 8 bases, and 13 bases stayed unmatched. The CDR3 is 18 residues long. Germline values: CDR1 SGHTA, CDR2 FQGNSA. Here the CDR3 DNA reads TGTGCCAGCAGCTTCGGACTAGCGGGGGGCCGGAGAGTGGGTACGCAGTATTTT. Its protein is CASSFGLAGGRRVGTQYF.

This clonotype was picked up many times. This chain joins TRBV20-1 and TRBJ1-6, with TRBD1 matching over 7 bases. Germline trimming cut 3 bases from V and 0 bases from J; bases unmatched to any gene: 8. This CDR3 spans 17 amino acids. In germline, CDR1 is DFQATT, CDR2 SNEGSKA (reference sequence). The CDR3 coding sequence is TGCAGTGCTAGGGAGGGACAGCTTAGCTCCTATAATTCACCCCTCCACTTT. This encodes CSAREGQLSSYNSPLHF.

This clonotype came up many times. The chain recombines TRBV20-1 with TRBJ1-1, with D perhaps matching TRBD1 (5 bases). The CDR3 loop spans 12 amino acids. The germline gives CDR1 DFQATT, CDR2 SNEGSKA (reference sequence). Trimming removed 6 bases at V and 0 bases at J, with 8 bases between. CDR3 DNA sequence: TGCAGTGCCATGACAGTGAACACTGAAGCTTTCTTT. Its translation: CSAMTVNTEAFF.

There are many counts of this clonotype. This sequence joins TRBV6-1 and TRBJ1-2, with 9 positions matching TRBD1. Germline V CDR1 and CDR2: MNHNS, SASEGT. The CDR3 has 15 residues. The J segment lost 2 bases and the V segment lost 7 bases, leaving 8 bases of the junction unmatched. CDR3 in amino acids: CASNWRDRENYGYTF. The CDR3, as DNA: TGTGCCAGCAACTGGAGGGACAGGGAGAACTATGGCTACACCTTC.

This clonotype was recorded many times. This chain joins TRBV19 and TRBJ2-1; TRBD1 might be the D (6 bases). The V and J ends lost 3 bases and 9 bases respectively, with 15 bases between them. The germline V gene encodes CDR1 LNHDA and CDR2 SQIVND (reference sequence). This CDR3 has 14 amino acids. Here the CDR3 reads CASSMGAGLSEQFF. Written as DNA, the CDR3 is TGTGCCAGTAGTATGGGGGCAGGGTTGAGTGAGCAGTTCTTC.

This clonotype has ten or more counts. The rearrangement uses TRBV11-2 and TRBJ1-5; a weak D match, TRBD1 (6 bases). The germline V and J ends were trimmed by 3 bases and 7 bases, with 10 bases remaining between them. This CDR3 is 13 amino acids long. CDR1 is SGHAT, CDR2 FQNNGV, per germline. The CDR3 sequence: CASSFGRGQPQHF. Written as DNA, the CDR3 is TGTGCCAGCAGCTTCGGCAGGGGACAGCCCCAGCATTTT. The full variable domain, its missing parts supplied by reference TRBV11-2 and TRBJ1-5, is EAGVAQSPRYKIIEKRQSVAFWCNPISGHATLYWYQQILGQGPKLLIQFQNNGVVDDSQLPKDRFSAERLKGVDSTLKIQPAKLEDSAVYLCASSFGRGQPQHFGDGTRLSIL.

The table lists this clonotype with many counts. The chain combines TRBV7-8 with TRBJ1-5, with no clear D. This CDR3 contains 15 residues. Trimming took 5 bases from V and 4 from J, leaving 15 bases between them. Looked up from germline, CDR1 is SGHVS and CDR2 is FQNEAQ. In nucleotides, the CDR3 is TGTGCCAGCAGCAGTTTGGCGACAACGAATCAGCCCCAGCATTTT. Amino acids: CASSSLATTNQPQHF. Combining the CDR3 with reference TRBV7-8 and TRBJ1-5 gives the whole variable domain GAGVSQSPRYKVAKRGQDVALRCDPISGHVSLFWYQQALGQGPEFLTYFQNEAQLDKSGLPSDRFFAERPEGSVSTLKIQRTQQEDSAVYLCASSSLATTNQPQHFGDGTRLSIL.

There are many counts of this clonotype. The chain couples TRBV18 to TRBJ1-3; D is ambiguous. Trimming shortened V by 3 bases and J by 0 bases, and 12 bases separated the two germline ends. This CDR3 is 16 amino acids long. Germline assignment: CDR1 KGHSH and CDR2 LQKENI. DNA for the CDR3: TGTGCCAGCTCACCCCTTTCCGGGTTCTCTGGAAACACCATATATTTT. It codes for CASSPLSGFSGNTIYF.

This clonotype was observed many times. The chain employs TRBV11-2 and TRBJ2-3; D remains unclear. The CDR3 contains 16 residues. Between the trimmed V and J ends, which lost 3 bases and 2 bases, there was a span of 15 bases. CDR1 and CDR2 from the germline V gene are SGHAT and FQNNGV. The DNA for the CDR3 is TGTGCCAGCAGCTTGTCAAGACCGGGTTACACAGATACGCAGTATTTT. As protein: CASSLSRPGYTDTQYF.

This clonotype was detected ten times or more. V and J are TRBV6-2 or TRBV6-3 and TRBJ1-1, with 8 bases matching TRBD1. The CDR3 runs to 19 residues. Per germline, CDR1 MNHEY and CDR2 SVGEGT. J lost 2 bases, V lost 0 bases, and 14 bases had no gene match. This CDR3 reads CASSYSMTPGQDPNTEAFF. CDR3 DNA: TGTGCCAGCAGTTACTCGATGACACCGGGACAGGACCCCAACACTGAAGCTTTCTTT.

Note on this clonotype: One junction end does not reproduce the germline sequence, and a read error may be involved. CDR3 in amino acids: CASSPRRGHPNTGAFF. DNA of the CDR3: TGTGCCAGCAGCCCCCGACGTGGACACCCGAACACTGGAGCTTTCTTT. The chain carries TRBV7-2 and TRBJ1-1, with D possibly being TRBD1 (5 bases). Germline assignment: CDR1 SGHTA and CDR2 FQGNSA. CDR3 size: 16 residues.

The sample holds many counts of this clonotype. The V and J genes are TRBV12-3 or TRBV12-4 and TRBJ1-4; D remains unclear. This CDR3 is built from 16 residues. Trimming shortened V by 0 bases and J by 0 bases, and 8 bases separated the two germline ends. The CDR3 DNA reads as TGTGCCAGCAGTTTAGCCAATCCTGCAACTAATGAAAAACTGTTTTTT. It translates to CASSLANPATNEKLFF.

At least ten counts were recorded for this clonotype. This sequence joins TRBV19 and TRBJ1-5; D is possibly TRBD1 (6 bases). This CDR3 is 17 amino acids long. Germline CDR1 reads LNHDA; CDR2 reads SQIVND (reference sequence). Deletions cut 10 bases from V and 1 base from J, with 23 bases between. CDR3 protein: CAISPGRGAGSNQPQHF. Here the CDR3 DNA reads TGTGCCATTTCCCCAGGGAGGGGGGCGGGAAGCAATCAGCCCCAGCATTTT.

This clonotype was recorded many times. The gene calls are TRBV7-2 and TRBJ2-3, with a weak D call TRBD2 (7 bases). Trimming removed 1 base from V and 4 bases from J, with 12 bases in between. CDR1 is SGHTA, CDR2 FQGNSA, per germline. The CDR3 is 15 amino acids. As DNA, the CDR3 is TGTGCCAGCAGCTTAGTTGGGGGGGCCTCAGATACGCAGTATTTT. Its protein product is CASSLVGGASDTQYF.

This clonotype was observed at least ten times. The chain joins TRBV12-3 or TRBV12-4 to TRBJ1-6, with D tentatively TRBD1 (5 bases). V was trimmed by 5 bases and J by 8 bases, leaving 13 bases between them. The length of the CDR3 is 14 residues. CDR3 in DNA: TGTGCCAGCAGTGCAGGGAGAACTTATTCACCCCTCCACTTT. The encoded protein is CASSAGRTYSPLHF.